These 12 T cell receptor beta chains were all obtained from the same sample, sequenced in a study of early T cells in non-severe SARS-CoV-2 infection. TCRdb reprocessed the 5' RACE reads with MiXCR, giving one entry per CDR3 protein. The repertoire consists of under 55,000 distinct CDR3 sequences, with about 9.9% occurring once and the leading ten covering about a fifth. The sample was whole blood. These receptors were obtained from an adult who was a healthcare worker with PCR-confirmed SARS-CoV-2 infection or an uninfected control (not recorded which).

Remarks on this clonotype: At one of its ends the junction is not consistent with the germline gene, which may arise from a read error. The chain is built from TRBV28 and TRBJ2-7; TRBD2 agrees at 12 bases. The CDR3 is 13 residues long. The germline gives CDR1 MDHEN, CDR2 SYDVKM. CDR3 sequence (DNA): TGTGCCAGCAGTTCCGCTCTAGCGGGGGGGGATGTCTTC. Translating it yields CASSSALAGGDVF.

This clonotype was seen more than once but under ten times. The gene calls are TRBV14 and TRBJ2-5; 9 positions match TRBD1. With V trimmed by 5 bases and J by 5 bases, 9 bases remained unmatched. CDR1 and CDR2 (germline): SGHDN, FVKESK. The CDR3 has 15 residues. In DNA form, the CDR3 reads TGTGCCAGCAGCGGAGGGACAGGGTATTTGGAGACCCAGTACTTC. It specifies CASSGGTGYLETQYF.

This clonotype was seen at least ten times. The V and J genes are TRBV6-2 or TRBV6-3 and TRBJ2-7; a weak D match, TRBD1 (6 bases). The CDR3 totals 11 residues. The germline gives CDR1 MNHEY, CDR2 SVGEGT. V lost 5 bases and J lost 6, with 8 bases in between. CDR3 region: CASSQGTEQYF. The CDR3 DNA sequence: TGTGCCAGCAGTCAGGGGACCGAGCAGTACTTC.

This clonotype showed up just a few times. J is TRBJ2-1 and V is TRBV27; possible D gene TRBD1, 5 bases. The CDR3 runs to 16 residues. Germline CDR1 MNHEY, CDR2 SMNVEV (reference sequence). V lost 5 bases and J 7 bases, leaving 21 bases between the germline ends. The CDR3 spells CASSQEVGRVRNEQFF. CDR3 coding DNA: TGTGCCAGCAGTCAAGAAGTGGGCAGGGTGAGAAATGAGCAGTTCTTC.

Many counts were recorded for this clonotype. This chain links TRBV20-1 with TRBJ2-2; 9 nucleotides agree with TRBD2. The CDR3 is 14 residues long. Trimming removed 4 bases from V and 3 bases from J; junction bases left unmatched: 3. Germline CDR1 and CDR2: DFQATT and SNEGSKA (reference sequence). CDR3 DNA: TGCAGTGCTATTGCGGGAGGGCACACCGGGGAGCTGTTTTTT. The encoded protein is CSAIAGGHTGELFF.

This clonotype was picked up many times. The chain combines TRBV10-3 with TRBJ1-1; TRBD1 aligns across 9 bases. Trimming took 3 bases from V and 11 from J; bases not matched to a gene: 10. CDR1 and CDR2 from the germline V gene are ENHRY and SYGVKD. The CDR3 covers 14 residues. The CDR3 DNA reads TGTGCCATCAGTGAAGGACAGGGGAAAAAGAGCGCTTTCTTT. Translation: CAISEGQGKKSAFF.

This clonotype was seen repeatedly, ten times or more. The V gene is TRBV6-2 or TRBV6-3, the J gene TRBJ2-3; D perhaps matches TRBD2 (6 bases). The germline gives CDR1 MNHEY, CDR2 SVGEGT. The CDR3 consists of 14 residues. V dropped 6 bases and J dropped 4 bases, with 14 bases sitting between them. The CDR3 spells CASREGGSADTQYF. CDR3 DNA: TGTGCCAGCAGGGAAGGAGGGAGTGCAGATACGCAGTATTTT.

This clonotype has a count of ten or more. The chain links TRBV12-3 or TRBV12-4 to TRBJ2-5, with D tentatively TRBD2 (5 bases). The length of the CDR3 is 14 residues. V shed 5 bases and J shed 2 bases, with 12 bases lying between them. CDR3 DNA: TGTGCCAGCAGTCCGGACTGGAAACAAGAGACCCAGTACTTC. This codes for CASSPDWKQETQYF.

This clonotype has just a few counts. J is TRBJ1-4 and V is TRBV7-9; D is unclear. The CDR3 sequence is 16 residues long. Deletions cut 0 bases from V and 0 bases from J, with 8 bases between. Germline V CDR1 and CDR2: SEHNR, FQNEAQ (reference sequence). As DNA, the CDR3 is TGTGCCAGCAGCTTAGCACTCAGAACAACTAATGAAAAACTGTTTTTT. Translating it yields CASSLALRTTNEKLFF. The complete variable domain, with remaining parts taken from reference TRBV7-9 and TRBJ1-4, reads DTGVSQNPRHKITKRGQNVTFRCDPISEHNRLYWYRQTLGQGPEFLTYFQNEAQLEKSRLLSDRFSAERPKGSFSTLEIQRTEQGDSAMYLCASSLALRTTNEKLFFGSGTQLSVL.

This clonotype occurred many times. V is TRBV9 and J is TRBJ1-1; D perhaps matches TRBD1 (5 bases). From germline, CDR1 is SGDLS and CDR2 YYNGEE. Trimming cost V 7 bases and J 4 bases, with 14 bases left between them. The CDR3 runs to 13 residues. The CDR3 DNA sequence: TGTGCCAGCCGGAAGGCCGGGGCCACTGAAGCTTTCTTT. As protein: CASRKAGATEAFF.

The rearrangement uses TRBV5-1 and TRBJ1-2; D remains ambiguous. V shed 7 bases and J shed 1 base, with 8 bases lying between them. This CDR3 has 12 residues. From germline, CDR1 is SGHRS and CDR2 YFSETQ. The CDR3 loop is CASGNFNYGYTF. CDR3 nucleotides: TGCGCCAGCGGGAACTTTAACTATGGCTACACCTTC.

This clonotype was counted ten times or more. This chain connects TRBV5-1 to TRBJ1-1; D might be TRBD1 (6 bases). The CDR3 is made up of 15 amino acids. V was pared by 2 bases and J by 1 base, with 12 bases between. Germline V CDR1 and CDR2: SGHRS, YFSETQ. For the CDR3, the DNA is TGCGCCAGCAGCTTAGGGGGGGCGCGGAACACTGAAGCTTTCTTT. Translation gives CASSLGGARNTEAFF.